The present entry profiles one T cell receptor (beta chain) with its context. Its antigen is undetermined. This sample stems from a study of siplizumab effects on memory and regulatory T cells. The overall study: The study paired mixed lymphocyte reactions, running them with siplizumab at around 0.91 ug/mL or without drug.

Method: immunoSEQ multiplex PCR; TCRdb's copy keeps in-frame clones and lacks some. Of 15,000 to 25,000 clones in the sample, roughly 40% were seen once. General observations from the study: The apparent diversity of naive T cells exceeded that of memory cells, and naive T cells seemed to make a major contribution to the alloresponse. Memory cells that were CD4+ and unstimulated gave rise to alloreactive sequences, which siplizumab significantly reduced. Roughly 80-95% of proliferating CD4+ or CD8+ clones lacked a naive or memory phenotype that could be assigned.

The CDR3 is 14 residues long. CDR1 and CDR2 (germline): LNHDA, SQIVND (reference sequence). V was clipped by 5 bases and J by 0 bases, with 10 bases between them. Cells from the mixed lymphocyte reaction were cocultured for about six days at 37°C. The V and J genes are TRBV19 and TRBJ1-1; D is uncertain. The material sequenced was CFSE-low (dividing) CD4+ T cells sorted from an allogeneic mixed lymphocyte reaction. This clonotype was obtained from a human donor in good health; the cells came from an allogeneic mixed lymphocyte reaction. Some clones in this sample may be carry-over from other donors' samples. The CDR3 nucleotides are TGTGCCAGTAGTTTTCCAGGATTGAACACTGAAGCTTTCTTT. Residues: CASSFPGLNTEAFF. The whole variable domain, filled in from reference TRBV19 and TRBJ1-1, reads DGGITQSPKYLFRKEGQNVTLSCEQNLNHDAMYWYRQDPGQGLRLIYYSQIVNDFQKGDIAEGYSVSREKKESFPLTVTSAQKNPTAFYLCASSFPGLNTEAFFGQGTRLTVV.